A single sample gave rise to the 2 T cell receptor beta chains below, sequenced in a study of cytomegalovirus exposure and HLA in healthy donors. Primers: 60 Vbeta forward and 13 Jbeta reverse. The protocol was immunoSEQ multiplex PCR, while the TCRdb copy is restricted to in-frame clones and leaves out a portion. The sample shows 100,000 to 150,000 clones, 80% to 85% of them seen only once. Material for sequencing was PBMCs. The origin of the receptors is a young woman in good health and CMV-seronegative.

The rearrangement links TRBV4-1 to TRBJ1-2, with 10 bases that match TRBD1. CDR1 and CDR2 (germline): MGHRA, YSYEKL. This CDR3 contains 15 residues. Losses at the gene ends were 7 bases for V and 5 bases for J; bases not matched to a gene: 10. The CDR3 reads CASNRETGGLYGYTF. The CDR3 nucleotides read TGCGCCAGCAACCGGGAGACAGGGGGCCTTTATGGCTACACCTTC.

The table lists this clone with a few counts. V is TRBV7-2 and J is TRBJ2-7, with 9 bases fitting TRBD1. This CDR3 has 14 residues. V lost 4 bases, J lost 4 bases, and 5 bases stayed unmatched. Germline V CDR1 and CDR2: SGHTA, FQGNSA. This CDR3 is CASSSGTGYYEQYF. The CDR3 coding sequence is TGTGCCAGCAGCTCCGGGACAGGGTATTACGAGCAGTACTTC.